The T cell receptor beta chain under discussion was sequenced for a study of technical replicates of blood from a handful of donors. Libraries were prepared by immunoSEQ multiplex PCR; TCRdb keeps only in-frame clonotypes and omits some of them. Here the sample spans almost 55,000 clones, 94% being singletons. Germline lookup yields CDR1 SEHNR and CDR2 FQNEAQ (reference sequence). The V and J ends lost 5 bases and 0 bases, in that order; junction bases with no gene match: 10. The CDR3 has 17 amino acids. This clone was seen only once. The origin of this receptor is a human donor in good health. Sequencing used T cells isolated from PBMCs. The chain links TRBV7-9 to TRBJ2-1; 7 nucleotides align to TRBD1. CDR3 bases: TGTGCCAGCAGCGGTGCCCTACAGGGGATCTCCTACAATGAGCAGTTCTTC. It yields the protein CASSGALQGISYNEQFF.